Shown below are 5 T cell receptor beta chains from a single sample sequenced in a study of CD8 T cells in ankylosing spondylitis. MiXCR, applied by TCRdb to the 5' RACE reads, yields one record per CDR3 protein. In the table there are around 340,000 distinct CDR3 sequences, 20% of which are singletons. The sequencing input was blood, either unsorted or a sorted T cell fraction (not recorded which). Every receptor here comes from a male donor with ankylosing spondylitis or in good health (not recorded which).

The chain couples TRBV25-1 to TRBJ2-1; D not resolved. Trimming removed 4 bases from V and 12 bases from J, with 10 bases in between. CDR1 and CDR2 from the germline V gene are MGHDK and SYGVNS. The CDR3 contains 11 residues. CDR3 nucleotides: TGTGCCAGCAGTGTAGGGCGTGGGCAGTTCTTC. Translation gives CASSVGRGQFF.

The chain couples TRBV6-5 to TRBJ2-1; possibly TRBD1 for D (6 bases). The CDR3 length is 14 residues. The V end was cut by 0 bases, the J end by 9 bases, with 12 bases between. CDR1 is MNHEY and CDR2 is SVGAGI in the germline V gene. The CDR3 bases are TGTGCCAGCAGTTACTCATGGGGGCGAGGTGAGCAGTTCTTC. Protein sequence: CASSYSWGRGEQFF.

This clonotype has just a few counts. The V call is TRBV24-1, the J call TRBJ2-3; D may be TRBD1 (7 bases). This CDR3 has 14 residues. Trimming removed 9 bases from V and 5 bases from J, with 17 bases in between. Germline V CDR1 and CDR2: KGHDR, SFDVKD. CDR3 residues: CATSTGEDGDTQYF. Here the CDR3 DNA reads TGTGCCACCTCTACAGGGGAGGATGGAGATACGCAGTATTTT.

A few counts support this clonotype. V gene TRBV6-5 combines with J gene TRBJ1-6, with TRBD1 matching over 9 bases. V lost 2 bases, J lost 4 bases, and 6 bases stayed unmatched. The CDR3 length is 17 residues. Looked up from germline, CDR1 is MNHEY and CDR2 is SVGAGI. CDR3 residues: CASSYGTGSTYNSPLHF. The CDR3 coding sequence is TGTGCCAGCAGTTACGGGACAGGGTCAACTTATAATTCACCCCTCCACTTT.

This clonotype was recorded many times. CDR3 sequence: CASSPLSSYEQYF. The CDR3 bases are TGTGCCAGCAGTCCCCTCAGCTCCTACGAGCAGTACTTC. This rearrangement joins TRBV12-3 or TRBV12-4 to TRBJ2-7; D unclear. The CDR3 extends over 13 amino acids. Trimming shortened V by 5 bases and J by 0 bases, and 8 bases separated the two germline ends.